A single sample is the source of the 5 T cell receptor beta chains below, sequenced in a study of cytomegalovirus exposure and HLA in healthy donors. TCRdb's copy holds only in-frame clones and misses some; the assay was immunoSEQ multiplex PCR. The profile shows tens of thousands of clones, more than 80% of them singletons. The sequenced sample consisted of PBMCs. Receptors were obtained from a woman between 18 and 29 years old in good health and CMV-seronegative.

V and J are TRBV6-5 and TRBJ2-1, with 9 bases fitting TRBD2. Germline trimming cut 1 base from V and 7 bases from J; bases unmatched to any gene: 8. The CDR3 covers 16 residues. Germline V gene data show CDR1 as MNHEY and CDR2 as SVGAGI. The CDR3 sequence is CASSYYGSGGSNEQFF. As DNA, the CDR3 is TGTGCCAGCAGTTACTATGGTAGCGGGGGCTCGAATGAGCAGTTCTTC.

The gene calls are TRBV5-1 and TRBJ2-7; 7 bases match TRBD2. CDR1 and CDR2 from the germline V gene are SGHRS and YFSETQ. The CDR3 has 14 amino acids. The V gene end was trimmed by 0 bases and the J gene end by 5 bases; junction bases not matched to a gene: 5. CDR3: CASSLVGGPHEQYF. The CDR3 nucleotides are TGCGCCAGCAGCTTGGTGGGAGGGCCACACGAGCAGTACTTC.

V gene TRBV19 combines with J gene TRBJ2-4, with D tentatively TRBD2 (5 bases). The ends were cut back, 3 bases at V and 5 bases at J, with 11 bases in the middle. There are 14 residues in the CDR3. From germline, CDR1 is LNHDA and CDR2 SQIVND (reference sequence). CDR3 sequence: CASSMRVVENIQYF. The CDR3 nucleotides read TGTGCCAGTAGTATGAGGGTTGTAGAAAACATTCAGTACTTC.

The V call is TRBV10-3, the J call TRBJ1-5; a weak D match, TRBD1 (6 bases). Germline V lookup: CDR1 ENHRY, CDR2 SYGVKD. The length of the CDR3 is 14 residues. V lost 3 bases to trimming and J lost 2 bases, with 8 bases between them. CDR3 loop: CAISDEGGNQPQHF. The CDR3 coding sequence is TGTGCCATCAGTGATGAGGGGGGCAATCAGCCCCAGCATTTT.

CDR3 in DNA: TGTGCCACCAGCGAAGACAGGGGGAGTAATCAGCCCCAGCATTTT. Its translation is CATSEDRGSNQPQHF. The V and J genes are TRBV15 and TRBJ1-5; TRBD1 matches at 9 bases. V lost 5 bases and J lost 4; bases outside the gene matches: 6. CDR3 length: 15 amino acids. CDR1 is LNHNV and CDR2 is YYDKDF in the germline V gene (reference sequence).